A selection of T cell receptor beta chains follows, all from one sample in a study of blood T cell repertoires in COVID-19. Repertoires were generated with immunoSEQ multiplex PCR, while TCRdb's copy carries only in-frame clones and drops some. The sample lists about 390,000 clones; 87% were seen once. Input material: PBMCs or T cells enriched from blood (not recorded which). The receptors come from a woman in her 50s who had recovered from COVID-19. Each CDR3 is given with its conserved first and last residue. The order of the fields is V gene, D gene, J gene, CDR3 length, clone size, CDR3 protein, CDR3 DNA. The D gene is left open where the match is weak. Size is stated for part of the rows, as once, few or many counts, or as a class when the clone is expanded.

V: TRBV28; D: -; J: TRBJ2-1; length: 11; size: -; CDR3: CASGPGNEQFF; DNA: TGTGCCAGCGGCCCAGGGAATGAGCAGTTCTTC
V: TRBV5-1; D: TRBD2; J: TRBJ2-7; length: 17; size: once; CDR3: CASSDGLAGGRTYEQYF; DNA: TGCGCCAGCAGCGACGGACTAGCGGGGGGCCGTACCTACGAGCAGTACTTC
V: TRBV9; D: -; J: TRBJ1-1; length: 13; size: -; CDR3: CASSVEQNTEAFF; DNA: TGTGCCAGCAGCGTAGAGCAGAACACTGAAGCTTTCTTT
V: TRBV6-1; D: -; J: TRBJ2-7; length: 15; size: -; CDR3: CASSELGQGTYEQYF; DNA: TGTGCCAGCAGTGAACTCGGGCAGGGGACCTACGAGCAGTACTTC
V: TRBV2; D: TRBD1; J: TRBJ2-3; length: 14; size: -; CDR3: CASSRQGLTDTQYF; DNA: TGTGCCAGCAGTAGACAGGGGTTGACAGATACGCAGTATTTT
V: TRBV11-2; D: TRBD1; J: TRBJ2-7; length: 16; size: -; CDR3: CASSLLRNRGPYEQYF; DNA: TGTGCCAGCAGTTTACTTCGTAACAGGGGCCCATACGAGCAGTACTTC
V: TRBV3-1/TRBV3-2; D: -; J: TRBJ2-7; length: 15; size: -; CDR3: CASSHSRRKTYEQYF; DNA: TGTGCCAGCAGCCACAGCCGGCGGAAAACCTACGAGCAGTACTTC
V: TRBV19; D: -; J: TRBJ1-5; length: 16; size: once; CDR3: CASSTPGGYGNQPQHF; DNA: TGTGCCAGTAGTACCCCAGGAGGTTATGGCAATCAGCCCCAGCATTTT
V: TRBV7-2; D: -; J: TRBJ1-1; length: 18; size: -; CDR3: CASSDENGRGLRGSEAFF; DNA: TGTGCCAGCAGCGATGAAAACGGGCGGGGCCTAAGGGGCTCTGAAGCTTTCTTT
V: TRBV21-1; D: -; J: TRBJ1-5; length: 17; size: -; CDR3: CARNLRDRHTLSRPQHF; DNA: TGTGCCAGAAACCTCCGGGACAGGCACACCCTATCACGGCCCCAGCATTTT
V: TRBV27; D: -; J: TRBJ1-5; length: 15; size: -; CDR3: CASSLSIGDNQPQHF; DNA: TGTGCCAGCAGTTTATCTATAGGGGATAACCAGCCCCAGCATTTT
V: TRBV27; D: TRBD1; J: TRBJ2-7; length: 15; size: -; CDR3: CASSGQATLYYEQYF; DNA: TGTGCCAGCAGTGGACAGGCGACCCTGTACTACGAGCAGTACTTC
V: TRBV4-1; D: TRBD2; J: TRBJ2-7; length: 20; size: few; CDR3: CASSQDENLAGGFPNYEQYF; DNA: TGCGCCAGCAGCCAAGACGAAAACTTAGCGGGGGGGTTCCCGAACTACGAGCAGTACTTC
V: TRBV4-1; D: -; J: TRBJ2-7; length: 14; size: -; CDR3: CASSQDRGSYEQYF; DNA: TGCGCCAGCAGCCAAGACCGGGGCTCCTACGAGCAGTACTTC
V: TRBV19; D: -; J: TRBJ2-7; length: 14; size: -; CDR3: CASRESDSSYEQYF; DNA: TGTGCCAGTAGGGAATCGGACAGCTCCTACGAGCAGTACTTC
V: TRBV28; D: -; J: TRBJ2-3; length: 16; size: -; CDR3: CASSPGTRRSTDTQYF; DNA: TGTGCCAGCAGTCCCGGGACACGTCGGAGCACAGATACGCAGTATTTT
V: TRBV11-3; D: -; J: TRBJ1-1; length: 13; size: -; CDR3: CASSLRGGAEAFF; DNA: TGTGCCAGCAGCCTACGTGGCGGCGCTGAAGCTTTCTTT
V: TRBV10-3; D: TRBD1; J: TRBJ2-2; length: 15; size: -; CDR3: CAISTTGLGSGELFF; DNA: TGTGCCATCAGCACGACAGGGCTGGGGTCCGGGGAGCTGTTTTTT
V: TRBV28; D: -; J: TRBJ1-6; length: 13; size: once; CDR3: CASKGPGGSPLHF; DNA: TGTGCCAGCAAGGGACCCGGGGGTTCACCCCTCCACTTT
V: TRBV11-3; D: -; J: TRBJ1-1; length: 15; size: -; CDR3: CASSPGGRMNTEAFF; DNA: TGTGCCAGCAGCCCGGGGGGTAGGATGAACACTGAAGCTTTCTTT